The clone carrying this T cell receptor beta chain was counted ten times or more. Trimming removed 6 bases at V and 3 bases at J, with 12 bases between. Germline V gives CDR1 DFQATT, CDR2 SNEGSKA (reference sequence). This CDR3 is 14 amino acids long. Patients underwent thyroid surgery, and none had received any treatment before it. TCRdb re-processed the PCR reads through MiXCR. The sample lists about 31,000 clones, roughly 19% occurring once. The data derive from a study of metastatic and nonmetastatic thyroid tumors. The chain links TRBV20-1 to TRBJ1-6; no clear D. The sequencing sample was made of blood. The sequence was collected from a female donor with papillary thyroid cancer or a benign thyroid nodule (not recorded which). Some clones in this sample may be carry-over from other donors' samples. The CDR3 DNA follows: TGCAGTGCCCCGCCAGAAGGCTATAATTCACCCCTCCACTTT. Amino acid sequence: CSAPPEGYNSPLHF.